One sample yielded the 3 T cell receptor beta chains listed below, sequenced in a study of blood T cell repertoires in COVID-19. Assay used: immunoSEQ multiplex PCR; TCRdb lists only in-frame clones, some missing. The sample holds 95,000 to 150,000 clones, nearly 90% seen once. Sequenced input: peripheral blood. The source is an elderly woman with acute or convalescent COVID-19.

The chain uses TRBV6-5 and TRBJ1-2, with D perhaps TRBD1 (6 bases). The CDR3 has 14 residues. V was trimmed by 6 bases and J by 2 bases, leaving 13 bases between them. Germline V gives CDR1 MNHEY, CDR2 SVGAGI. CDR3 nucleotide sequence: TGTGCCAGCAGCTCGTTTCAGGGGAACTATGGCTACACCTTC. This codes for CASSSFQGNYGYTF.

V gene TRBV6-5 combines with J gene TRBJ1-1; maybe TRBD1 (6 bases). V dropped 8 bases and J dropped 1 base, with 11 bases sitting between them. Germline lookup yields CDR1 MNHEY and CDR2 SVGAGI. This CDR3 comprises 13 residues. CDR3 in amino acids: CASRGTTNTEAFF. CDR3 sequence (DNA): TGTGCCAGCCGAGGGACAACGAACACTGAAGCTTTCTTT.

The V call is TRBV5-6, the J call TRBJ2-7; 7 bases map to TRBD1. The V segment lost 4 bases and the J segment 3 bases; nucleotides outside the gene matches: 10. This CDR3 comprises 15 residues. Germline lookup yields CDR1 SGHDT and CDR2 YYEEEE. The CDR3 nucleotides are TGTGCCAGCAGCCAGGGACAGAGGAGAGGCTACGAGCAGTACTTC. This sequence encodes CASSQGQRRGYEQYF.